These 5 T cell receptor beta chains came from one sample sequenced in a study of CD8+ T cells in alopecia areata. RNA was isolated and reverse transcribed to cDNA, the sequencing template. Only in-frame clones appear in the TCRdb table, and some are missing; sequencing was by immunoSEQ multiplex PCR. The sample holds 180,000 or so clones, approximately 50% seen once. Treatment of the sample: oral pan-JAK inhibitor, 5-10 mg twice daily. The material was CD8+ T cells sorted from blood, obtained at week 52, from a patient treated with tofacitinib. These receptors all come from a human donor with alopecia areata.

The V and J genes are TRBV7-2 and TRBJ1-5, with a weak D call TRBD1 (5 bases). Trimming took 1 base from V and 0 from J, leaving 7 bases between them. This CDR3 spans 15 amino acids. CDR1 and CDR2 from the germline V gene are SGHTA and FQGNSA. The CDR3 region has the DNA TGTGCCAGCAGCTTAGTAGGGGTTAGCAATCAGCCCCAGCATTTT. Translating gives CASSLVGVSNQPQHF.

CDR3 in DNA: TGTGCCAGCAGCTCAGGGGCCGGTCGTCCCCTCCACTTT. Its protein is CASSSGAGRPLHF. The rearrangement uses TRBV13 and TRBJ1-6; a possible D gene is TRBD1 (6 bases). The V gene's germline CDR1 is PRHDT and CDR2 FYEKMQ (reference sequence). This CDR3 has 13 residues. V lost 4 bases, J lost 13 bases, and 14 bases lay in between.

The V gene is TRBV5-4, the J gene TRBJ2-3; D is possibly TRBD2 (7 bases). V lost 4 bases and J 5 bases, leaving 20 bases between the germline ends. The CDR3 sequence is 16 residues long. CDR1 and CDR2 from the germline V gene are SGHNT and YYREEE (reference sequence). Here the CDR3 reads CASSPAGGGGLDTQYF. CDR3 DNA: TGTGCCAGCAGCCCCGCCGGGGGCGGGGGTCTAGATACGCAGTATTTT.

The chain combines TRBV7-9 with TRBJ2-3; D is perhaps TRBD1 (6 bases). V was cut by 4 bases and J by 0 bases, with 11 bases left in between. Germline CDR1 reads SEHNR; CDR2 reads FQNEAQ (reference sequence). The CDR3 is 15 residues long. CDR3 sequence (DNA): TGTGCCAGCAGCTCCCGGACAGCTAGCACAGATACGCAGTATTTT. Its translation is CASSSRTASTDTQYF. Based on the CDR3 plus reference TRBV7-9 and TRBJ2-3, the full variable domain is DTGVSQNPRHKITKRGQNVTFRCDPISEHNRLYWYRQTLGQGPEFLTYFQNEAQLEKSRLLSDRFSAERPKGSFSTLEIQRTEQGDSAMYLCASSSRTASTDTQYFGPGTRLTVL.

The gene calls are TRBV19 and TRBJ1-2, with no clear D. Trimming removed 4 bases from V and 4 bases from J, with 13 bases in between. The germline V gene has CDR1 LNHDA and CDR2 SQIVND (reference sequence). CDR3 length: 14 residues. Written as DNA, the CDR3 is TGTGCCAGTAGTACCCCGGGAAGGAGCTATGGCTACACCTTC. It is translated as CASSTPGRSYGYTF. Full variable domain (outside the CDR3, taken from reference TRBV19 and TRBJ1-2): DGGITQSPKYLFRKEGQNVTLSCEQNLNHDAMYWYRQDPGQGLRLIYYSQIVNDFQKGDIAEGYSVSREKKESFPLTVTSAQKNPTAFYLCASSTPGRSYGYTFGSGTRLTVV.